Following are 10 T cell receptor beta chains from one sample sequenced in a study of blood T cell repertoires in COVID-19. Assay: immunoSEQ multiplex PCR; the TCRdb copy retains only in-frame clones and omits some. The table shows some 270,000 clones, with around nine tenths occurring only once. The source material was peripheral blood. These receptors were collected from an older woman who had recovered from COVID-19.

This clone has only one observation. CDR3 region: CASSTGLAGYNEQFF. For the CDR3, the DNA is TGTGCCAGCAGCACGGGACTAGCGGGGTACAATGAGCAGTTCTTC. The rearrangement joins TRBV9 to TRBJ2-1; 13 nucleotides match TRBD2. CDR3 length: 15 residues. From germline, CDR1 is SGDLS and CDR2 YYNGEE. The J segment lost 4 bases and the V segment lost 4 bases, leaving 2 bases of the junction unmatched.

This clone was detected once. This chain links TRBV7-2 with TRBJ2-7; no clear D gene. Trimming removed 5 bases at V and 0 bases at J, with 11 bases between. This CDR3 contains 14 residues. Germline CDR1 reads SGHTA; CDR2 reads FQGNSA. The CDR3 DNA sequence: TGTGCCAGCAGCCCACAAAGGAGCTCCTACGAGCAGTACTTC. Its protein product is CASSPQRSSYEQYF.

The V and J genes are TRBV28 and TRBJ1-6; a possible D gene is TRBD1 (6 bases). V lost 5 bases and J 7 bases, leaving 9 bases between the germline ends. The CDR3 loop spans 13 amino acids. CDR1 is MDHEN and CDR2 is SYDVKM in the germline V gene. CDR3 residues: CASSGQLNSPLHF. The CDR3 DNA follows: TGTGCCAGCAGTGGACAGCTCAATTCACCCCTCCACTTT.

This clone was counted only a few times. The chain combines TRBV28 with TRBJ1-1; 7 nucleotides match TRBD1. This CDR3 is built from 18 residues. V lost 2 bases to trimming and J lost 0 bases; unmatched junction nucleotides: 12. Germline CDR1 is MDHEN and CDR2 is SYDVKM. The CDR3 sequence is CASSLPTGDGGMNTEAFF. CDR3 in DNA: TGTGCCAGCAGTTTACCCACAGGGGATGGGGGAATGAACACTGAAGCTTTCTTT. The variable domain in full, completed from reference TRBV28 and TRBJ1-1, reads DVKVTQSSRYLVKRTGEKVFLECVQDMDHENMFWYRQDPGLGLRLIYFSYDVKMKEKGDIPEGYSVSREKKERFSLILESASTNQTSMYLCASSLPTGDGGMNTEAFFGQGTRLTVV.

The V gene is TRBV19, the J gene TRBJ1-5, with 9 positions matching TRBD1. The CDR3 is made up of 13 amino acids. With 11 bases clipped from V and 4 bases from J, the junction kept 6 bases outside the gene matches. Germline CDR1 and CDR2: LNHDA and SQIVND (reference sequence). The CDR3 loop reads CAGGQGRNQPQHF. CDR3 nucleotide sequence: TGTGCCGGTGGACAGGGGAGGAATCAGCCCCAGCATTTT.

This clone was seen just once. The gene calls are TRBV27 and TRBJ1-1; D unresolved. The germline gives CDR1 MNHEY, CDR2 SMNVEV (reference sequence). The germline V and J ends were trimmed by 1 base and 11 bases, with 14 bases remaining between them. The CDR3 is made up of 13 amino acids. Written as DNA, the CDR3 is TGTGCCAGCAGTTTATTGACTGAAAGTGAGGCTTTCTTT. Translated: CASSLLTESEAFF.

This clone was seen once. The rearrangement joins TRBV28 to TRBJ1-5; a possible D gene is TRBD1 (6 bases). The CDR3 totals 16 residues. Trimming took off 2 bases at V and 9 bases at J, with 20 bases between the two ends. Germline CDR1 and CDR2: MDHEN and SYDVKM. As DNA, the CDR3 is TGTGCCAGCAGTTTAATGGGACAAGCCCAAATTTTGCCCCAGCATTTT. It codes for CASSLMGQAQILPQHF.

J is TRBJ1-6 and V is TRBV5-6, with 7 bases fitting TRBD1. Germline lookup yields CDR1 SGHDT and CDR2 YYEEEE. V gave up 0 bases and J gave up 5 bases; unmatched junction bases: 5. The CDR3 runs 16 residues. The CDR3 DNA follows: TGTGCCAGCAGCTTGGACAGGGGATTGGATAATTCACCCCTCCACTTT. As protein: CASSLDRGLDNSPLHF.

In DNA, the CDR3 is TGCGCCAGCAGCTTGGATGTGGTCGGTTTGAGCAATGAGCAGTTCTTC. It is translated as CASSLDVVGLSNEQFF. The rearrangement uses TRBV5-1 and TRBJ2-1; D unclear. V lost 0 bases and J 6 bases, leaving 16 bases between the germline ends. Germline V gene lookup returns CDR1 SGHRS and CDR2 YFSETQ. This CDR3 region has 16 residues.

The chain employs TRBV6-2 or TRBV6-3 and TRBJ2-7; 10 bases line up with TRBD1. Germline values: CDR1 MNHEY, CDR2 SVGEGT. This CDR3 has 16 amino acids. The trim removed 2 bases at V and 2 bases at J, leaving 6 bases unmatched. CDR3 amino acids: CASSYSLGQGTYEQYF. CDR3 DNA sequence: TGTGCCAGCAGTTACAGCTTGGGACAGGGGACCTACGAGCAGTACTTC.